A single sample gave rise to the 29 T cell receptor beta chains below, sequenced in a study of beta chain features in type 1 diabetes (dated by TCRdb to the late 2010s). What the authors observed across the whole study: Type 1 diabetes patients showed a moderate but significant shortening of TCRB CDR3 length in all four CD4+ subsets.

Their antigens are not known. The library was obtained by the immunoSEQ multiplex PCR assay. The entire isolated RNA was reverse transcribed using the High Capacity cDNA Reverse Transcription Kit, and thus expressed TCRB transcripts were sequenced. Drawn from immuneACCESS, this table holds only the in-frame rearrangements with V and J called that TCRdb kept. Clones are partly lost; checked studies trace under half to an unresolved V gene and leave the rest unexplained. Recorded for this sample are around 710,000 clones; 9.5% to 15% of them occurred a single time. The ten largest clonotypes hold over 0.1% of the sample. Specimen: naive CD4+ T cells from blood. The sample's cell subset or site label, in plain terms: true naive CD4+ T cells. Source of these receptors: a young man with type 1 diabetes.

V is TRBV28 and J is TRBJ2-5; tentatively, D is TRBD1 (6 bases). The length of the CDR3 is 13 residues. V lost 5 bases, J lost 2 bases, and 9 bases lay in between. Germline V lookup: CDR1 MDHEN, CDR2 SYDVKM. DNA for the CDR3: TGTGCCAGCAGTCGGACAGAGCAAGAGACCCAGTACTTC. Residues: CASSRTEQETQYF. The full variable domain, its missing parts supplied by reference TRBV28 and TRBJ2-5, is DVKVTQSSRYLVKRTGEKVFLECVQDMDHENMFWYRQDPGLGLRLIYFSYDVKMKEKGDIPEGYSVSREKKERFSLILESASTNQTSMYLCASSRTEQETQYFGPGTRLLVL.

This clone was seen only a few times. The V and J genes are TRBV7-9 and TRBJ2-7; D is perhaps TRBD1 (6 bases). Per germline, CDR1 SEHNR and CDR2 FQNEAQ (reference sequence). This CDR3 contains 14 residues. Trimming pared 1 base from V and 6 bases from J, leaving 13 bases between. The CDR3 spells CASSLVGGFGEQYF. The CDR3 DNA sequence: TGTGCCAGCAGCTTAGTAGGGGGTTTCGGCGAGCAGTACTTC. The whole variable domain, remainder taken from reference TRBV7-9 and TRBJ2-7, is DTGVSQNPRHKITKRGQNVTFRCDPISEHNRLYWYRQTLGQGPEFLTYFQNEAQLEKSRLLSDRFSAERPKGSFSTLEIQRTEQGDSAMYLCASSLVGGFGEQYFGPGTRLTVT.

The CDR3 protein is CASSFRAPNIQYF. CDR3 nucleotides: TGTGCCAGCAGCTTTAGAGCCCCGAACATTCAGTACTTC. This sequence joins TRBV7-9 and TRBJ2-4; D not resolved. The germline V gene has CDR1 SEHNR and CDR2 FQNEAQ (reference sequence). V dropped 3 bases and J dropped 7 bases, with 10 bases sitting between them. The CDR3 runs to 13 residues.

Only a few counts were recorded for this clone. The rearrangement joins TRBV11-2 to TRBJ2-3; D is undetermined. V shed 5 bases and J shed 1 base, with 13 bases lying between them. Germline V CDR1 and CDR2: SGHAT, FQNNGV. This CDR3 has 15 residues. In DNA form, the CDR3 reads TGTGCCAGCAGCCGTCCCATGACGGGCACAGATACGCAGTATTTT. Translated: CASSRPMTGTDTQYF.

This clone was seen a few times. The chain joins TRBV6-5 to TRBJ1-5; D unresolved. The ends were cut back, 0 bases at V and 5 bases at J, with 8 bases in the middle. Looked up from germline, CDR1 is MNHEY and CDR2 is SVGAGI. CDR3 size: 14 residues. CDR3 bases: TGTGCCAGCAGTTACTCGGGCACCTATCAGCCCCAGCATTTT. Protein: CASSYSGTYQPQHF.

The chain recombines TRBV6-1 with TRBJ2-5; 8 bases align to TRBD1. The germline V gene has CDR1 MNHNS and CDR2 SASEGT. Trimming cost V 7 bases and J 4 bases; bases outside gene matches: 8. The CDR3 spans 14 residues. This chain's CDR3 is CASTSTGVGETQYF. The DNA for the CDR3 is TGTGCCAGCACCTCGACAGGGGTAGGAGAGACCCAGTACTTC.

V usage is TRBV30 and J usage is TRBJ2-7; the D gene is possibly TRBD1 (5 bases). CDR3 size: 14 residues. Trimming took 0 bases from V and 5 from J, leaving 14 bases between them. Germline loops: CDR1 GTSNPN, CDR2 SVGIG (reference sequence). The CDR3 spells CAWSVGLGADEQYF. The CDR3 region has the DNA TGTGCCTGGAGTGTAGGGCTAGGGGCGGACGAGCAGTACTTC.

The genes are TRBV29-1 and TRBJ1-2, with no clear D. V shed 1 base and J shed 4 bases, with 13 bases lying between them. The germline V gene has CDR1 SQVTM and CDR2 ANQGSEA. CDR3 size: 14 residues. Written as DNA, the CDR3 is TGCAGCGTTGAAGTCCGGGAACAAGTCTATGGCTACACCTTC. It is translated as CSVEVREQVYGYTF.

This clone was counted a few times. The chain is built from TRBV7-3 and TRBJ1-6; TRBD1 might be the D (5 bases). The germline V gene has CDR1 SGHTA and CDR2 FQGTGA. Trimming stripped 2 bases from V and 9 bases from J, with 8 bases between. The CDR3 totals 13 residues. CDR3 coding DNA: TGTGCCAGCAGCTTAGACAGTGGTTCACCCCTCCACTTT. This codes for CASSLDSGSPLHF.

This chain joins TRBV7-2 and TRBJ2-1; D gene ambiguous. The germline CDR1 and CDR2 sequences are SGHTA and FQGNSA. The V end was cut by 5 bases, the J end by 10 bases, with 12 bases between. This CDR3 comprises 12 residues. CDR3 sequence reads: CASSLSGREQFF. CDR3 sequence (DNA): TGTGCCAGCAGCCTGTCCGGGCGCGAGCAGTTCTTC. Full variable domain (missing parts from reference TRBV7-2 and TRBJ2-1): GAGVSQSPSNKVTEKGKDVELRCDPISGHTALYWYRQSLGQGLEFLIYFQGNSAPDKSGLPSDRFSAERTGGSVSTLTIQRTQQEDSAVYLCASSLSGREQFFGPGTRLTVL.

This clone was seen only a few times. Distinct nucleotide sequences in the sample also encode this CDR3. CDR3 in DNA: TGTGCCAGCAGAGGAGATCAGCCCCAGCATTTT. It codes for CASRGDQPQHF. The chain uses TRBV6-6 and TRBJ1-5; D is undetermined. Germline V lookup: CDR1 MNHNY, CDR2 SVGAGI (reference sequence). The CDR3 consists of 11 residues. V was shortened by 6 bases and J by 5 bases, with 5 bases between the two germline ends.

This chain connects TRBV7-2 to TRBJ1-2; tentative D call: TRBD1 (5 bases). The CDR3 extends over 13 amino acids. The germline V gene has CDR1 SGHTA and CDR2 FQGNSA. V was shortened by 8 bases and J by 5 bases, with 15 bases between the two germline ends. The CDR3, as DNA: TGTGCCAGCTTCAGAACAGGCCAATATGGCTACACCTTC. Its translation: CASFRTGQYGYTF.

On this clone itself: This sample includes further DNA sequences coding for the same CDR3. The chain joins TRBV11-3 to TRBJ1-6; 10 bases fit TRBD1. The CDR3 length is 14 residues. Trimming took 4 bases from V and 7 from J; bases not matched to a gene: 1. CDR1 SGHNT and CDR2 YENEEA come from the germline V gene. CDR3 in amino acids: CASSWDRGNSPLHF. The CDR3, as DNA: TGTGCCAGCAGCTGGGACAGGGGCAATTCACCCCTCCACTTT.

The chain combines TRBV7-9 with TRBJ1-5, with D uncertain. Looked up from germline, CDR1 is SEHNR and CDR2 is FQNEAQ (reference sequence). The germline V and J ends were trimmed by 4 bases and 0 bases, with 4 bases remaining between them. This CDR3 has 13 residues. The DNA for the CDR3 is TGTGCCAGCAGCTCCACTAGCAATCAGCCCCAGCATTTT. Protein product: CASSSTSNQPQHF.

This clone was detected only a few times. Other DNA sequences in the sample encode the same CDR3. The chain employs TRBV6-5 and TRBJ2-3; possible D gene TRBD2, 6 bases. The V and J ends lost 0 bases and 3 bases respectively, with 10 bases between them. There are 15 residues in the CDR3. CDR1 and CDR2 from the germline V gene are MNHEY and SVGAGI. CDR3 coding DNA: TGTGCCAGCAGTTACTCGGGGGGTGGGACAGATACGCAGTATTTT. It translates to CASSYSGGGTDTQYF.

The rearrangement links TRBV28 to TRBJ2-7, with TRBD1 matching over 8 bases. The V gene's germline CDR1 is MDHEN and CDR2 SYDVKM. V trimming: 4 bases; J trimming: 2 bases; junction bases outside the gene matches: 7. This CDR3 is 15 amino acids long. The chain's CDR3 is CASSSGQEGTYEQYF. In nucleotides, the CDR3 is TGTGCCAGCAGTTCGGGACAGGAGGGGACCTACGAGCAGTACTTC.

In its sample, this clone was seen a few times. The chain couples TRBV4-3 to TRBJ2-5, with 8 nucleotides matching TRBD2. CDR1 LGHNA and CDR2 YSLEER come from the germline V gene. With 0 bases clipped from V and 9 bases from J, the junction kept 3 bases outside the gene matches. There are 13 residues in the CDR3. The CDR3 DNA follows: TGCGCCAGCAGCCAAGACAGGACTAGCCCCCAGTACTTC. Encoded protein: CASSQDRTSPQYF.

The table lists this clone with a few counts. The J gene is TRBJ2-3, the V gene TRBV7-2, with D perhaps matching TRBD1 (6 bases). This CDR3 contains 17 residues. The germline V gene encodes CDR1 SGHTA and CDR2 FQGNSA. V shed 2 bases and J shed 3 bases, with 18 bases lying between them. The CDR3 nucleotides read TGTGCCAGCAGCTTACGCAGCATGCACACAGGGACAGATACGCAGTATTTT. Amino acids: CASSLRSMHTGTDTQYF.

The chain recombines TRBV30 with TRBJ1-2; the D gene is possibly TRBD1 (6 bases). Germline V lookup: CDR1 GTSNPN, CDR2 SVGIG (reference sequence). The CDR3 covers 12 residues. Trimming shortened V by 2 bases and J by 7 bases, and 11 bases separated the two germline ends. CDR3 bases: TGTGCCTGGAGTACGGGGGCTGGTGGCTACACCTTC. This sequence encodes CAWSTGAGGYTF.

This clone showed up just a few times. The chain combines TRBV29-1 with TRBJ1-2; D remains unclear. The V end lost 7 bases, the J end lost 5 bases, and 17 bases lay between the germline ends. The germline CDR1 and CDR2 sequences are SQVTM and ANQGSEA. The length of the CDR3 is 13 residues. The CDR3 loop is CSAVEDERYGYTF. The CDR3 coding sequence is TGCAGCGCCGTCGAGGATGAGAGATATGGCTACACCTTC.

The chain recombines TRBV10-3 with TRBJ2-3; D gene ambiguous. V was cut by 11 bases and J by 8 bases, with 20 bases left in between. Per the germline V gene, CDR1 is ENHRY and CDR2 is SYGVKD. The CDR3 contains 13 residues. The CDR3 nucleotides are TGTGCCGCCCTAACCCCCCCCGGCGCTACGCAGTATTTT. Amino acids: CAALTPPGATQYF.

This clone has just a few counts. This rearrangement joins TRBV11-3 to TRBJ2-7; D is possibly TRBD1 or TRBD2 (5 bases each). This CDR3 has 16 amino acids. V shed 2 bases and J shed 1 base, with 15 bases lying between them. Germline V CDR1 and CDR2: SGHNT, YENEEA. The CDR3 spells CASSLTHGTASYEQYF. CDR3 DNA sequence: TGTGCCAGCAGCTTAACCCACGGGACGGCATCCTACGAGCAGTACTTC.

This clone turned up a few times. V gene TRBV11-2 combines with J gene TRBJ2-5, with 8 bases that match TRBD1. Germline V gene sequence: CDR1 SGHAT, CDR2 FQNNGV. V dropped 2 bases and J dropped 3; count of bases not matched to a gene: 2. The CDR3 extends over 14 amino acids. The CDR3: CASSLQGAEETQYF. The CDR3 DNA sequence: TGTGCCAGCAGCTTACAGGGGGCTGAAGAGACCCAGTACTTC.

The chain links TRBV6-1 to TRBJ1-3, with TRBD1 as a possible D gene (5 bases). This CDR3 spans 13 amino acids. Germline CDR1 is MNHNS and CDR2 is SASEGT. The CDR3 coding sequence is TGTGGGGCCGAGGACAACTCTGGAAACACCATATATTTT. Encoded protein: CGAEDNSGNTIYF.

The chain joins TRBV27 to TRBJ1-1; D is possibly TRBD1 (6 bases). V lost 4 bases and J 0 bases, leaving 12 bases between the germline ends. The CDR3 runs to 15 residues. CDR1 is MNHEY, CDR2 SMNVEV, per germline (reference sequence). Here the CDR3 reads CASSSQTGMNTEAFF. In nucleotides, the CDR3 is TGTGCCAGCAGTTCGCAGACAGGTATGAACACTGAAGCTTTCTTT.

This clone has only a few counts. J is TRBJ1-2 and V is TRBV9; D ambiguous. This CDR3 spans 14 amino acids. Between the trimmed V and J ends, which lost 4 bases and 2 bases, there was a span of 12 bases. CDR1 and CDR2 from the germline V gene are SGDLS and YYNGEE. Here the CDR3 reads CASSPDPPNYGYTF. In nucleotides, the CDR3 is TGTGCCAGCAGCCCTGACCCGCCGAACTATGGCTACACCTTC.

This clone appeared a few times. This chain uses TRBV4-3 with TRBJ2-3; 7 nucleotides line up with TRBD1. The CDR3 is made up of 16 amino acids. Germline assignment: CDR1 LGHNA and CDR2 YSLEER. The V segment lost 1 base and the J segment 3 bases; nucleotides outside the gene matches: 7. In DNA, the CDR3 is TGCGCCAGCAGCCAAGGGGAAGGGGGCGCGACAGATACGCAGTATTTT. Amino acid sequence: CASSQGEGGATDTQYF.

The table lists this clone with a few counts. The chain links TRBV7-9 to TRBJ1-6, with 8 nucleotides matching TRBD1. In germline, CDR1 is SEHNR, CDR2 FQNEAQ (reference sequence). J gave up 10 bases and V 4 bases, and 6 bases lay outside the gene matches. The CDR3 consists of 14 residues. Here the CDR3 reads CASSSTPGGSPLHF. The CDR3 DNA reads TGTGCCAGCAGCTCTACCCCAGGGGGCTCACCCCTCCACTTT. The full variable domain, with the rest looked up from reference TRBV7-9 and TRBJ1-6, is DTGVSQNPRHKITKRGQNVTFRCDPISEHNRLYWYRQTLGQGPEFLTYFQNEAQLEKSRLLSDRFSAERPKGSFSTLEIQRTEQGDSAMYLCASSSTPGGSPLHFGNGTRLTVT.

The rearrangement uses TRBV28 and TRBJ2-6, with a weak D call TRBD1 (5 bases). V was trimmed by 10 bases and J by 0 bases, leaving 13 bases between them. CDR3 length: 15 residues. The V gene's germline CDR1 is MDHEN and CDR2 SYDVKM. The CDR3 DNA sequence: TGTGCCACCTCCCAGGGAAGCTCTGGGGCCAACGTCCTGACTTTC. It specifies CATSQGSSGANVLTF.